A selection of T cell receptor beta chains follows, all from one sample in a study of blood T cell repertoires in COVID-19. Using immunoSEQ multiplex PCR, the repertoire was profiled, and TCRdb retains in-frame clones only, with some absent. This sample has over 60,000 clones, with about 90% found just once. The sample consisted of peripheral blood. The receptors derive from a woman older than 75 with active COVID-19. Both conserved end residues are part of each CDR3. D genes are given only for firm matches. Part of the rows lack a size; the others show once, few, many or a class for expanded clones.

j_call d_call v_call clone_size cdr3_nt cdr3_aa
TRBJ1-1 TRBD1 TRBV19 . TGTGCCAGTAGTACCCTAGGACAGGGGAACACTGAAGCTTTCTTT CASSTLGQGNTEAFF
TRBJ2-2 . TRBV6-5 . TGTGCCAGCAGTAGTGAGACCGGGGAGCTGTTTTTT CASSSETGELFF
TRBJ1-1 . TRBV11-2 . TGTGCCAGCAGCCCAACCAACGCCGGGAACACTGAAGCTTTCTTT CASSPTNAGNTEAFF
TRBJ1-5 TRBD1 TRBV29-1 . TGCAGCGTACTCAGGGGGCCAGGCCAGCCCCAGCATTTT CSVLRGPGQPQHF
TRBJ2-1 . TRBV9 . TGTGCCAGCAGGGGAAGAGGGCAATTCTTC CASRGRGQFF
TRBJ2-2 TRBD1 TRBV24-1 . TGTGCCACCAGTGATCCCGGGACAGGGGCCACCGGGGAGCTGTTTTTT CATSDPGTGATGELFF
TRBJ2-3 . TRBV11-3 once TGTGCCAGCAGCCCCGGTAGTTCAGAGGTCGATACGCAGTATTTT CASSPGSSEVDTQYF
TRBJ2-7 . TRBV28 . TGTGCCAGCAGCAAAGGGGGTGAGGCCTACGAGCAGTACTTC CASSKGGEAYEQYF
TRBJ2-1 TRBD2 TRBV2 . TGTGCCAGCAGCTCCCGGACTAGCGCCTACAATGAGCAGTTCTTC CASSSRTSAYNEQFF
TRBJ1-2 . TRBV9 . TGTGCCAGCAGCGATCGGGACATCGGAGGCTACACCTTC CASSDRDIGGYTF
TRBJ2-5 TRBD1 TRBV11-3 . TGTGCCAGCAGCCCTCGGACAGGCCAAGAGACCCAGTACTTC CASSPRTGQETQYF
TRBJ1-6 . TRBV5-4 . TGTGCCAGCAGCCCCACAGGCACTAATCGGGGGATTTCACCCCTCCACTTT CASSPTGTNRGISPLHF
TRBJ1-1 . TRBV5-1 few TGCGCCAGCAGCAACCAGGAGAACACTGAAGCTTTCTTT CASSNQENTEAFF
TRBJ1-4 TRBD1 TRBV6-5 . TGTGCCAGCAGCGCGGACAGGGGGCGCGAAAAACTGTTTTTT CASSADRGREKLFF
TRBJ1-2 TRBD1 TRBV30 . TGTGCCTGGATGAGATTCGGACAGGGGGCGGATGGCTACACCTTC CAWMRFGQGADGYTF
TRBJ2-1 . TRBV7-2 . TGTGCCAGCAGCTTACCCCAGACTGAAGTATACACCCATGAGCAGTTCTTC CASSLPQTEVYTHEQFF
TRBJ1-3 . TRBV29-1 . TGCAGCTTTCGGGAGCCGGGAAACACCATATATTTT CSFREPGNTIYF
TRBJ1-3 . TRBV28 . TGTGCCAGCATCGGGCGGGACTCACGAAACACCATATATTTT CASIGRDSRNTIYF
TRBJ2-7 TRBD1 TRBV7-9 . TGTGCCAGCAGCTTAGGGACAGGGGCCGAGCAGTACTTC CASSLGTGAEQYF
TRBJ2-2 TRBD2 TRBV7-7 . TGTGCTAGCAGCTCCTCTAGCGGGAGGATCGGCACCGGGGAGCTGTTTTTT CASSSSSGRIGTGELFF
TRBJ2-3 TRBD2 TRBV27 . TGTGCCAGCAGGAGCGGGAGGGCGAGAGATACGCAGTATTTT CASRSGRARDTQYF
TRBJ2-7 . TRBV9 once TGTGCCAGCAGCGTCACTCCCAGGGGGGACGAGCAGTACTTC CASSVTPRGDEQYF
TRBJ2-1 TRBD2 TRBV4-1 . TGCGCCAGCAGCCAAGGGCAGCGGGGGCTTAGGTTCTTC CASSQGQRGLRFF
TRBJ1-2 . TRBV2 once TGTGCCAGCACCGTCGACAGCTATGGCTACACCTTC CASTVDSYGYTF
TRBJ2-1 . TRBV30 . TGTGCCTGGAGTAGATTAGCGGCCTCGAGTGAGCAGTTCTTC CAWSRLAASSEQFF
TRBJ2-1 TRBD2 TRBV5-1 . TGCGCCAGCAGCTTTGGCGGGAGGGCCTACAATGAGCAGTTCTTC CASSFGGRAYNEQFF
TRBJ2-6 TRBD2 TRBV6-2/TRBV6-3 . TGTGCCAGCAGCACAAGTGTTTTTAGCGGGAGCAACGGGGCCAACGTCCTGACTTTC CASSTSVFSGSNGANVLTF
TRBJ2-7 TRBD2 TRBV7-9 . TGTGCCAGCACCAGAGGGGGACTAGCCACTCCTGGGGAGCAGTACTTC CASTRGGLATPGEQYF
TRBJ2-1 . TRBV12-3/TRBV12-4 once TGTGCCAGCCGATCCCTAGCATGGAATGAGCAGTTCTTC CASRSLAWNEQFF
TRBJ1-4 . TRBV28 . TGTGCCAGCAGTCAGCGGCTTAATGAAAAACTGTTTTTT CASSQRLNEKLFF
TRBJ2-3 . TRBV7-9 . TGTGCCAGCAGCTTGGCAGGGGTTTCGGATACGCAGTATTTT CASSLAGVSDTQYF
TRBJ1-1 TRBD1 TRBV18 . TGTGCCAGCTCAGGGACGGGACAGACGAACACTGAAGCTTTCTTT CASSGTGQTNTEAFF
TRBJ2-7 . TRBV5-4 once TGTGCCAGCAGCTTTGGCGGATCCTCCTACGAGCAGTACTTC CASSFGGSSYEQYF